Each of the 30 T cell receptor beta chains below was sequenced from the same sample in a study of cytomegalovirus exposure and HLA in healthy donors. With 60 Vbeta and 13 Jbeta primers, the PCR was carried out. Clones were sequenced by immunoSEQ multiplex PCR, and TCRdb holds only the in-frame ones, with some missing. This sample contains some 120,000 clones. The sample taken for sequencing was PBMCs. The receptors derive from a man aged 30 to 45 in good health and CMV-seronegative.

As DNA, the CDR3 is TGTGCCAGCAGTGAGCACAGCCCAGATACGCAGTATTTT. Amino acids: CASSEHSPDTQYF. The rearrangement uses TRBV25-1 and TRBJ2-3, with D uncertain. The germline V gene has CDR1 MGHDK and CDR2 SYGVNS. The V end lost 3 bases, the J end lost 4 bases, and 8 bases lay between the germline ends. The CDR3 length is 13 residues. Drawing the rest from reference TRBV25-1 and TRBJ2-3, the complete variable domain is EADIYQTPRYLVIGTGKKITLECSQTMGHDKMYWYQQDPGMELHLIHYSYGVNSTEKGDLSSESTVSRIRTEHFPLTLESARPSHTSQYLCASSEHSPDTQYFGPGTRLTVL.

The DNA of the CDR3 is TGTGCCAGCAGGCCCGGGACTAACACAGATACGCAGTATTTT. Translation gives CASRPGTNTDTQYF. V is TRBV28 and J is TRBJ2-3; 7 nucleotides line up with TRBD2. V was pared by 6 bases and J by 2 bases, with 5 bases of the junction left unmatched. Looked up from germline, CDR1 is MDHEN and CDR2 is SYDVKM. This CDR3 is 14 amino acids long.

This chain connects TRBV4-3 to TRBJ2-7; TRBD2 agrees at 7 bases. The CDR3 consists of 14 residues. V dropped 0 bases and J dropped 8; count of bases not matched to a gene: 7. In germline, CDR1 is LGHNA, CDR2 YSLEER. The CDR3 DNA sequence: TGCGCCAGCAGCCAAGATATAGCTGGGACTAAGCAGTACTTC. It translates to CASSQDIAGTKQYF.

This sequence joins TRBV6-1 and TRBJ2-1; 7 nucleotides align to TRBD1. CDR3 length equals 15 residues. The trim removed 5 bases at V and 1 base at J, leaving 5 bases unmatched. Germline V CDR1 and CDR2: MNHNS, SASEGT. CDR3 sequence (DNA): TGTGCCAGCAGTACGACAGGGATATCCTACAATGAGCAGTTCTTC. This codes for CASSTTGISYNEQFF.

The V call is TRBV7-6, the J call TRBJ2-2; TRBD2 matches at 10 bases. The J segment lost 3 bases and the V segment lost 2 bases, leaving 3 bases of the junction unmatched. Germline values: CDR1 SGHVS, CDR2 FNYEAQ. This CDR3 region has 16 residues. CDR3 nucleotide sequence: TGTGCCAGCAGCTTATTCAGCGGGAGGGACACCGGGGAGCTGTTTTTT. Encoded protein: CASSLFSGRDTGELFF.

This chain uses TRBV5-1 with TRBJ1-1; D is possibly TRBD1 (5 bases). CDR3 length: 14 residues. Trimming stripped 6 bases from V and 5 bases from J, with 17 bases between. The V gene's germline CDR1 is SGHRS and CDR2 YFSETQ. The CDR3: CASTPQGSVTEAFF. CDR3 DNA sequence: TGCGCCAGCACCCCCCAGGGATCGGTAACTGAAGCTTTCTTT. Looking up the rest from reference TRBV5-1 and TRBJ1-1 gives the full variable domain: KAGVTQTPRYLIKTRGQQVTLSCSPISGHRSVSWYQQTPGQGLQFLFEYFSETQRNKGNFPGRFSGRQFSNSRSEMNVSTLELGDSALYLCASTPQGSVTEAFFGQGTRLTVV.

The chain combines TRBV7-6 with TRBJ2-5; D unclear. The CDR3 spans 15 residues. Trimming shortened V by 1 base and J by 5 bases, and 14 bases separated the two germline ends. Germline CDR1 reads SGHVS; CDR2 reads FNYEAQ. The CDR3 nucleotides are TGTGCCAGCAGCTTAGATGGTGGCTACGGGGAGACCCAGTACTTC. It specifies CASSLDGGYGETQYF.

This chain joins TRBV28 and TRBJ1-2; 12 positions agree with TRBD1. With V trimmed by 2 bases and J by 7 bases, 5 bases remained unmatched. Germline CDR1 reads MDHEN; CDR2 reads SYDVKM. The CDR3 is made up of 15 amino acids. The CDR3, as DNA: TGTGCCAGCAGTTTAAGGGACAGGGGGCCAGCTGGCTACACCTTC. It is translated as CASSLRDRGPAGYTF.

The rearrangement uses TRBV5-6 and TRBJ2-5, with 10 nucleotides matching TRBD1. V was clipped by 4 bases and J by 3 bases; unmatched bases: 9. The CDR3 totals 16 residues. Germline loops: CDR1 SGHDT, CDR2 YYEEEE. The CDR3 DNA reads as TGTGCCAGCAGCCTCAGGGTCGGGACAGGGGAAGAGACCCAGTACTTC. Translated, it gives CASSLRVGTGEETQYF.

The V gene is TRBV29-1, the J gene TRBJ2-7; TRBD1 is a possible D gene (6 bases). CDR3 length: 14 amino acids. Germline V gene data show CDR1 as SQVTM and CDR2 as ANQGSEA. V lost 1 base to trimming and J lost 6 bases, with 16 bases between them. Here the CDR3 DNA reads TGCAGCGTTGAAGTGGAAAACAGGGCACCCGAGCAGTACTTC. Amino acid sequence: CSVEVENRAPEQYF.

The chain is built from TRBV19 and TRBJ2-7; TRBD2 agrees at 10 bases. Looked up from germline, CDR1 is LNHDA and CDR2 is SQIVND (reference sequence). V shed 6 bases and J 4 bases; nucleotides not matched to a gene: 12. The length of the CDR3 is 16 residues. The CDR3 loop reads CASSDITSGTYYEQYF. The CDR3 nucleotides are TGTGCCAGTAGCGACATTACTAGCGGGACTTATTACGAGCAGTACTTC.

The chain employs TRBV13 and TRBJ2-1; a weak D match, TRBD2 (6 bases). V was cut by 5 bases and J by 7 bases, with 21 bases left in between. Looked up from germline, CDR1 is PRHDT and CDR2 is FYEKMQ (reference sequence). There are 16 residues in the CDR3. The CDR3 nucleotides read TGTGCCAGCAGCGGCGGCTCTAGCGCCGGAGGTAATGAGCAGTTCTTC. Its protein product is CASSGGSSAGGNEQFF.

CDR3 region: CASGAEGNTEAFF. The CDR3 coding sequence is TGTGCCAGCGGTGCGGAGGGGAACACTGAAGCTTTCTTT. This chain links TRBV6-1 with TRBJ1-1; D gene unclear. The CDR3 covers 13 residues. Trimming stripped 8 bases from V and 1 base from J, with 11 bases between. Germline values: CDR1 MNHNS, CDR2 SASEGT.

The rearrangement joins TRBV18 to TRBJ1-1; possibly TRBD1 for D (5 bases). The CDR3 loop spans 15 amino acids. The germline V gene encodes CDR1 KGHSH and CDR2 LQKENI. V lost 6 bases to trimming and J lost 4 bases, with 18 bases between them. The CDR3 spells CASSLSSGGATEAFF. As DNA, the CDR3 is TGTGCCAGCTCCCTAAGCTCGGGTGGGGCCACTGAAGCTTTCTTT.

The rearrangement links TRBV6-5 to TRBJ1-1; tentative D call: TRBD1 (6 bases). Per the germline V gene, CDR1 is MNHEY and CDR2 is SVGAGI. V lost 5 bases and J lost 6, with 19 bases in between. The CDR3 is 15 amino acids. The CDR3 DNA reads TGTGCCAGCAGTCGGCCGGGACACCTATCGCCTGAAGCTTTCTTT. The encoded protein is CASSRPGHLSPEAFF.

The J gene is TRBJ2-6, the V gene TRBV7-6, with 7 positions matching TRBD2. V dropped 5 bases and J dropped 4; count of bases not matched to a gene: 2. CDR1 SGHVS and CDR2 FNYEAQ come from the germline V gene. The CDR3 spans 14 residues. CDR3 amino acids: CASSAREGANVLTF. The CDR3, as DNA: TGTGCCAGCAGCGCGCGGGAGGGGGCCAACGTCCTGACTTTC.

The chain has TRBV6-5 and TRBJ2-1, with a weak D call TRBD2 (6 bases). The CDR3 has 15 residues. Trimming stripped 3 bases from V and 8 bases from J, with 17 bases between. Germline CDR1 reads MNHEY; CDR2 reads SVGAGI. For the CDR3, the DNA is TGTGCCAGCAGTTATTACCGGGACTTGCCGGATGAGCAGTTCTTC. Its protein is CASSYYRDLPDEQFF.

This chain links TRBV28 with TRBJ2-1; unclear D gene. The germline V and J ends were trimmed by 3 bases and 5 bases, with 17 bases remaining between them. This CDR3 region has 16 residues. Germline V gives CDR1 MDHEN, CDR2 SYDVKM. This CDR3 is CASSFPSRLLDNEQFF. The CDR3 DNA follows: TGTGCCAGCAGTTTCCCCTCACGTTTACTCGACAATGAGCAGTTCTTC. The full variable domain, rest sourced from reference TRBV28 and TRBJ2-1, is DVKVTQSSRYLVKRTGEKVFLECVQDMDHENMFWYRQDPGLGLRLIYFSYDVKMKEKGDIPEGYSVSREKKERFSLILESASTNQTSMYLCASSFPSRLLDNEQFFGPGTRLTVL.

CDR3 protein: CASSSRLDMNTGELFF. The DNA for the CDR3 is TGCGCCAGCAGCTCCCGACTAGATATGAACACCGGGGAGCTGTTTTTT. The chain carries TRBV5-1 and TRBJ2-2; TRBD2 might be the D (6 bases). Trimming took off 3 bases at V and 1 base at J, with 13 bases between the two ends. The CDR3 loop spans 16 amino acids. CDR1 and CDR2 from the germline V gene are SGHRS and YFSETQ.

The chain links TRBV20-1 to TRBJ1-6; no reliable D call. V was cut by 6 bases and J by 16 bases, with 16 bases left in between. The CDR3 is 11 amino acids. The germline V gene has CDR1 DFQATT and CDR2 SNEGSKA (reference sequence). CDR3 bases: TGCAGTGCCCAAGTACCGCCCGGGCTCCACTTT. It translates to CSAQVPPGLHF.

This rearrangement joins TRBV18 to TRBJ1-4; 8 nucleotides line up with TRBD1. V shed 7 bases, J shed 3 bases, and the junction held 4 bases outside the gene matches. The CDR3 runs 14 residues. Germline loops: CDR1 KGHSH, CDR2 LQKENI. The CDR3 nucleotides read TGTGCCAGCTGCCAGGGGGCGGCTAATGAAAAACTGTTTTTT. As protein: CASCQGAANEKLFF.

The chain combines TRBV25-1 with TRBJ1-2; 8 bases align to TRBD1. Germline V gives CDR1 MGHDK, CDR2 SYGVNS. Germline trimming cut 3 bases from V and 4 bases from J; bases unmatched to any gene: 4. This CDR3 is built from 14 residues. CDR3 region: CASSDGQGLYGYTF. The CDR3 bases are TGTGCCAGCAGTGATGGACAGGGCCTCTATGGCTACACCTTC.

CDR3 amino acids: CASSEGAALSGNTIYF. The CDR3, as DNA: TGTGCCAGCAGTGAAGGGGCGGCACTCTCTGGAAACACCATATATTTT. This chain connects TRBV28 to TRBJ1-3, with D possibly being TRBD1 (5 bases). Germline values: CDR1 MDHEN, CDR2 SYDVKM. Trimming stripped 5 bases from V and 0 bases from J, with 14 bases between. The CDR3 contains 16 residues. Full variable domain (rest looked up from reference TRBV28 and TRBJ1-3): DVKVTQSSRYLVKRTGEKVFLECVQDMDHENMFWYRQDPGLGLRLIYFSYDVKMKEKGDIPEGYSVSREKKERFSLILESASTNQTSMYLCASSEGAALSGNTIYFGEGSWLTVV.

CDR3 amino acids: CASSLVLAGAEQYF. The CDR3 nucleotides read TGTGCCAGCAGCTTAGTACTAGCGGGAGCCGAGCAGTACTTC. This chain uses TRBV7-9 with TRBJ2-7, with TRBD2 matching 11 bases. Germline V CDR1 and CDR2: SEHNR, FQNEAQ (reference sequence). V lost 1 base, J lost 6 bases, and 2 bases stayed unmatched. The CDR3 is made up of 14 amino acids.

The V and J genes are TRBV6-1 and TRBJ2-7, with 8 bases identical to TRBD2. Germline CDR1 MNHNS, CDR2 SASEGT. This CDR3 comprises 17 residues. The J segment lost 2 bases and the V segment lost 4 bases, leaving 13 bases of the junction unmatched. The chain's CDR3 is CASSGPLAGIDTYEQYF. The CDR3 DNA sequence: TGTGCCAGCAGTGGACCCCTAGCGGGCATTGATACCTACGAGCAGTACTTC.

This sequence joins TRBV5-5 and TRBJ1-4, with a tentative D call TRBD1 (6 bases). This CDR3 is 15 amino acids long. V shed 4 bases and J shed 5 bases, with 15 bases lying between them. CDR1 is SGHKS and CDR2 is YYEKEE in the germline V gene (reference sequence). The CDR3 spells CASSATDSPNEKLFF. The DNA for the CDR3 is TGTGCCAGCAGCGCTACGGACAGCCCGAATGAAAAACTGTTTTTT.

The chain has TRBV7-6 and TRBJ2-3, with D hard to call. Per germline, CDR1 SGHVS and CDR2 FNYEAQ. This CDR3 has 18 residues. V was pared by 2 bases and J by 3 bases, with 21 bases between. The CDR3 reads CASSLSSIWAELTDTQYF. The CDR3 DNA reads TGTGCCAGCAGCTTATCCTCGATATGGGCTGAGTTGACAGATACGCAGTATTTT.

This rearrangement joins TRBV28 to TRBJ2-7; TRBD1 matches at 8 bases. There are 16 residues in the CDR3. CDR1 is MDHEN, CDR2 SYDVKM, per germline. V shed 6 bases and J 1 base; nucleotides not matched to a gene: 11. The chain's CDR3 is CASSPGQGIQSYEQYF. The CDR3 DNA is TGTGCCAGCAGCCCAGGACAGGGAATCCAGTCCTACGAGCAGTACTTC.

This chain uses TRBV6-1 with TRBJ1-6; D perhaps matches TRBD1 (5 bases). The CDR3 extends over 15 amino acids. The germline CDR1 and CDR2 sequences are MNHNS and SASEGT. Trimming pared 11 bases from V and 0 bases from J, leaving 14 bases between. CDR3 loop: CAGQGSSSYNSPLHF. Here the CDR3 DNA reads TGTGCCGGTCAGGGAAGTAGCTCCTATAATTCACCCCTCCACTTT.

The chain carries TRBV28 and TRBJ1-1; D unclear. CDR1 and CDR2 (germline): MDHEN, SYDVKM. V was pared by 0 bases and J by 1 base, with 9 bases between. The CDR3 length is 15 residues. The CDR3 DNA is TGTGCCAGCAGTTTATGGGGCAGGCCGAACACTGAAGCTTTCTTT. This encodes CASSLWGRPNTEAFF.